Below, 14 T cell receptor beta chains from the same sample are listed, as sequenced in a study of regulatory T cells in long-lasting Graves disease (dated by TCRdb to about 2021). Per the publication, the time point label means: persistent/refractory GD, antithyroid drugs over 5 years with positive TRAb. RNA was extracted from PBMCs in TRIzol for both TCR sequencing and RNA sequencing. Library preparation employed multiplex PCR. Sequencing was performed on an Illumina HiSeq 4000. TCR beta libraries were built with iRepertoire HTBI primers and Arm-PCR amplification of CDR3 regions. The public reads were run again by TCRdb, first through fastp at Q25 and then through MiXCR, and only productive beta chains were kept. When rows share a CDR3 protein, they turn into one entry using the most common DNA and genes. The sample contains some 450,000 distinct CDR3 sequences, roughly a quarter of them found a single time. About 26% of the sample is taken by the ten largest.

Sample: peripheral blood mononuclear cells (PBMCs), taken when the disease was refractory, from a patient treated with antithyroid drugs. The receptors shown here come from a female donor with Graves disease.

This clonotype was seen a few times. The genes are TRBV6-1 and TRBJ2-4, with 11 bases identical to TRBD1. CDR1 is MNHNS and CDR2 is SASEGT in the germline V gene. The CDR3 extends over 18 amino acids. The junction had 11 bases not matched to a gene; V was cut back by 7 bases and J by 0 bases. In nucleotides, the CDR3 is TGTGCCAGCACCGGGACAGGGGGGTATTCTGGAGCCAAAAACATTCAGTACTTC. Translated: CASTGTGGYSGAKNIQYF.

The chain uses TRBV13 and TRBJ1-6; D not certain. V dropped 6 bases and J dropped 0 bases, with 9 bases sitting between them. The CDR3 runs 15 residues. The V gene's germline CDR1 is PRHDT and CDR2 FYEKMQ (reference sequence). As DNA, the CDR3 is TGTGCCAGCAGTGGCGATAGCTCCTATAATTCACCCCTCCACTTT. Translation gives CASSGDSSYNSPLHF.

This clonotype was picked up many times. The chain employs TRBV6-1 and TRBJ1-1, with 8 bases that match TRBD1. Trimming removed 7 bases from V and 4 bases from J; junction bases left unmatched: 8. CDR1 and CDR2 from the germline V gene are MNHNS and SASEGT. CDR3 length equals 14 residues. This CDR3 is CASTLTGVVTEAFF. The CDR3 DNA is TGTGCCAGCACTCTGACAGGGGTGGTCACTGAAGCTTTCTTT.

This clonotype was counted between two and nine times. The rearrangement links TRBV24-1 to TRBJ2-1; D gene unclear. The germline V gene encodes CDR1 KGHDR and CDR2 SFDVKD. The V gene lost 4 bases and the J gene lost 8 bases, with 14 bases spanning the gap. The CDR3 has 14 amino acids. CDR3 residues: CATSEAILGDEQFF. Here the CDR3 DNA reads TGTGCCACCAGTGAGGCGATCTTAGGCGATGAGCAGTTCTTC.

The sample holds many counts of this clonotype. The chain is built from TRBV27 and TRBJ2-5, with D possibly TRBD2 on 5 matching bases. Germline assignment: CDR1 MNHEY and CDR2 SMNVEV (reference sequence). The CDR3 is 15 residues long. V was pared by 7 bases and J by 2 bases, with 17 bases between. The chain's CDR3 is CASKTKFGIQETQYF. In nucleotides, the CDR3 is TGTGCCAGCAAAACTAAGTTCGGGATACAAGAGACCCAGTACTTC.

A few counts support this clonotype. The chain uses TRBV12-3 or TRBV12-4 and TRBJ2-2, with D possibly TRBD1 on 6 matching bases. The CDR3 extends over 16 amino acids. V lost 5 bases, J lost 1 base, and 14 bases lay in between. This CDR3 reads CASSQTGLLNTGELFF. DNA of the CDR3: TGTGCCAGCAGTCAGACAGGACTTCTGAACACCGGGGAGCTGTTTTTT.

This clonotype has a handful of counts. The CDR3 bases are TGTGCCAGCAGCTTAGAGGTCGGCGGGGAGACCCAGTACTTC. Residues: CASSLEVGGETQYF. J is TRBJ2-5 and V is TRBV7-9; D may be TRBD2 (5 bases). This CDR3 region has 14 residues. The germline gives CDR1 SEHNR, CDR2 FQNEAQ (reference sequence). V was shortened by 1 base and J by 5 bases, with 11 bases between the two germline ends. Filled out from reference TRBV7-9 and TRBJ2-5, the complete variable domain reads DTGVSQNPRHKITKRGQNVTFRCDPISEHNRLYWYRQTLGQGPEFLTYFQNEAQLEKSRLLSDRFSAERPKGSFSTLEIQRTEQGDSAMYLCASSLEVGGETQYFGPGTRLLVL.

The rearrangement uses TRBV20-1 and TRBJ1-4, with unresolved D. The CDR3 runs to 14 residues. Germline-derived CDR1 and CDR2 are DFQATT and SNEGSKA (reference sequence). Trimming stripped 3 bases from V and 0 bases from J, with 8 bases between. In nucleotides, the CDR3 is TGCAGTGCTAGTCTTCGAACAACTAATGAAAAACTGTTTTTT. Its translation is CSASLRTTNEKLFF.

The V gene is TRBV20-1, the J gene TRBJ1-2; no reliable D call. V lost 3 bases, J lost 8 bases, and 10 bases lay in between. CDR1 and CDR2 from the germline V gene are DFQATT and SNEGSKA (reference sequence). This CDR3 region has 11 residues. DNA of the CDR3: TGCAGTGCTAGCCATTCGAGGGGCTACACCTTC. Its protein is CSASHSRGYTF.

This clonotype was recorded a few times. The genes are TRBV3-1 and TRBJ1-1, with D maybe TRBD1 (6 bases). The CDR3 runs 16 residues. The V gene lost 1 base and the J gene lost 3 bases, with 15 bases spanning the gap. CDR1 and CDR2 (germline): LGHDT, YNNKEL (reference sequence). The CDR3 nucleotides read TGTGCCAGCAGCCAAGTGGCAGGGGCGTACGACACTGAAGCTTTCTTT. Translated, it gives CASSQVAGAYDTEAFF.

This clonotype was seen a handful of times. This chain uses TRBV7-8 with TRBJ1-3; maybe TRBD1 (5 bases). The CDR3 extends over 16 amino acids. Trimming took off 5 bases at V and 0 bases at J, with 14 bases between the two ends. CDR1 is SGHVS, CDR2 FQNEAQ, per germline. CDR3 nucleotides: TGTGCCAGCAGCCCCCAGGGACCCCTCTCTGGAAACACCATATATTTT. Translated, it gives CASSPQGPLSGNTIYF.

This clonotype was found many times. DNA for the CDR3: TGTGCCAGCAGTGTAACCGGGACAGGGAATCAGCCCCAGCATTTT. This translates into CASSVTGTGNQPQHF. The chain combines TRBV6-1 with TRBJ1-5; 9 positions match TRBD1. The ends lost 4 bases at V and 4 bases at J; junction bases unmatched: 5. CDR1 is MNHNS and CDR2 is SASEGT in the germline V gene. CDR3 length: 15 residues.

The chain couples TRBV5-5 to TRBJ1-4; 10 nucleotides align to TRBD1. This CDR3 is 15 amino acids long. The germline CDR1 and CDR2 sequences are SGHKS and YYEKEE (reference sequence). The ends lost 4 bases at V and 10 bases at J; junction bases unmatched: 10. The DNA for the CDR3 is TGTGCCAGCAGCCAGGCGGGACAGGGGAGCGGAAAACTGTTTTTT. Protein sequence: CASSQAGQGSGKLFF. Supplemented by reference TRBV5-5 and TRBJ1-4, the full variable domain reads DAGVTQSPTHLIKTRGQQVTLRCSPISGHKSVSWYQQVLGQGPQFIFQYYEKEERGRGNFPDRFSARQFPNYSSELNVNALLLGDSALYLCASSQAGQGSGKLFFGSGTQLSVL.

This clonotype was picked up a small number of times. The chain combines TRBV2 with TRBJ1-3; 7 nucleotides line up with TRBD1. CDR3 length: 13 residues. Germline lookup yields CDR1 SNHLY and CDR2 FYNNEI. V gave up 9 bases and J gave up 4 bases; unmatched junction bases: 6. CDR3 DNA: TGTGCCAGACGACAGGGTTCGGGAAACACCATATATTTT. Translated: CARRQGSGNTIYF.